Following are 10 T cell receptor beta chains from one sample sequenced in a study of T cells after yellow fever vaccination. TCRdb ran MiXCR on the 5' RACE reads and lists one entry per CDR3 protein. The table includes 300,000 to 450,000 distinct CDR3 sequences, approximately 8% detected once. This specimen consisted of PBMCs, obtained 35 to 50 days after the first yellow fever vaccination. These TCRs come from a man in his late teens or twenties who received the YFV17D yellow fever vaccine.

This clonotype was counted many times. V is TRBV2 and J is TRBJ2-7, with no clear D. The CDR3 contains 13 residues. Per the germline V gene, CDR1 is SNHLY and CDR2 is FYNNEI. V was shortened by 1 base and J by 6 bases, with 10 bases between the two germline ends. This CDR3 reads CASSEVFFPEQYV. The CDR3 DNA is TGTGCCAGCAGTGAAGTGTTCTTTCCCGAGCAGTACGTC.

This clonotype came up a few times. The chain recombines TRBV5-5 with TRBJ2-2, with 8 bases that match TRBD1. Germline V gene sequence: CDR1 SGHKS, CDR2 YYEKEE (reference sequence). This CDR3 is 15 amino acids long. V was clipped by 4 bases and J by 1 base; unmatched bases: 3. CDR3 region: CASSGGTGNTGELFF. In DNA form, the CDR3 reads TGTGCCAGCAGCGGGGGGACAGGGAACACCGGGGAGCTGTTTTTT.

The rearrangement joins TRBV7-2 to TRBJ1-2; 7 bases align to TRBD1. The CDR3 is 16 residues long. V shed 1 base and J 7 bases; nucleotides not matched to a gene: 12. Germline V gene data show CDR1 as SGHTA and CDR2 as FQGNSA. For the CDR3, the DNA is TGTGCCAGCAGCTTAGAGCTTATCCGGACAGGAGCTGGCTACACCTTC. It yields the protein CASSLELIRTGAGYTF.

The chain employs TRBV7-9 and TRBJ2-3; tentative D call: TRBD1 (6 bases). This CDR3 spans 15 amino acids. Trimming took 5 bases from V and 2 from J, leaving 14 bases between them. In germline, CDR1 is SEHNR, CDR2 FQNEAQ (reference sequence). The CDR3 sequence is CASSRRQATTDTQYF. In DNA, the CDR3 is TGTGCCAGCAGCCGCAGACAGGCCACCACAGATACGCAGTATTTT.

In its sample, this clonotype was seen a few times. The V and J genes are TRBV29-1 and TRBJ2-1, with D hard to call. Germline V CDR1 and CDR2: SQVTM, ANQGSEA. V was shortened by 1 base and J by 9 bases, with 10 bases between the two germline ends. The CDR3 covers 12 residues. The CDR3 loop is CSVEGGRTEQFF. The CDR3 DNA is TGCAGCGTTGAAGGGGGAAGGACTGAGCAGTTCTTC.

This clonotype was seen a handful of times. The chain links TRBV6-5 to TRBJ1-2; D is possibly TRBD1 (5 bases). This CDR3 contains 14 residues. With 0 bases removed from V and 4 bases from J, the gap between germline ends came to 9 bases. From germline, CDR1 is MNHEY and CDR2 SVGAGI. DNA for the CDR3: TGTGCCAGCAGTTACTCTTGGGGCAGCTATGGCTACACCTTC. Translating it yields CASSYSWGSYGYTF.

This clonotype was counted between two and nine times. This chain's CDR3 is CASSHVTDSPLHF. In DNA form, the CDR3 reads TGTGCCAGCAGCCACGTTACGGATTCACCCCTCCACTTT. The chain combines TRBV11-2 with TRBJ1-6; D unresolved. The V gene's germline CDR1 is SGHAT and CDR2 FQNNGV. CDR3 length: 13 amino acids. The V and J ends lost 5 bases and 8 bases respectively, with 10 bases between them.

This clonotype turned up a few times. The chain combines TRBV4-3 with TRBJ2-7; D unresolved. V lost 3 bases and J 1 base, leaving 10 bases between the germline ends. The germline V gene encodes CDR1 LGHNA and CDR2 YSLEER. The CDR3 runs to 14 residues. The CDR3 DNA reads as TGCGCCAGCAGCCAGCGGCCGGGTTCCTACGAGCAGTACTTC. Translating it yields CASSQRPGSYEQYF.

This chain's CDR3 is CASSSQEDQPQHF. CDR3 coding DNA: TGTGCCAGCAGCTCTCAAGAGGATCAGCCCCAGCATTTT. The V and J genes are TRBV7-9 and TRBJ1-5; no clear D gene. CDR1 is SEHNR, CDR2 FQNEAQ, per germline (reference sequence). Trimming took off 4 bases at V and 5 bases at J, with 9 bases between the two ends. The CDR3 is 13 residues long.

The chain is built from TRBV19 and TRBJ1-2; D is unresolved. Germline CDR1 is LNHDA and CDR2 is SQIVND (reference sequence). This CDR3 is 11 amino acids long. Trimming removed 7 bases at V and 4 bases at J, with 7 bases between. This chain's CDR3 is CASKEGYGYTF. CDR3 nucleotide sequence: TGTGCCAGTAAGGAGGGCTATGGCTACACCTTC.